What follows describes a single T cell receptor (beta chain). The data were taken from a study of T cell responses to AZD1222 COVID-19 vaccine. Data came from immunoSEQ multiplex PCR; TCRdb stores just in-frame clones and leaves some out. The table has hundreds of thousands of clones, about 93% seen once; the top ten hold about 1%. V was cut by 6 bases and J by 1 base, with 6 bases left in between. Germline CDR1 and CDR2: LNHDA and SQIVND (reference sequence). This CDR3 has 12 residues. The genes are TRBV19 and TRBJ1-2; D call uncertain. The receptor comes from an adult in good health. The starting material was peripheral blood, obtained on day 0 of MenACWY control vaccination. CDR3 sequence (DNA): TGTGCCAGTAGGTCCTTTAACTATGGCTACACCTTC. Protein: CASRSFNYGYTF.